This is a list of T cell receptor beta chains from one sample in a study of blood T cell repertoires in COVID-19. The assay was immunoSEQ multiplex PCR, and TCRdb's table has in-frame clones only and misses some. The table shows 72,000 or so clones, with about 89% occurring only once. The specimen sequenced was peripheral blood. The receptors stem from a woman aged 60-75 years with acute or convalescent COVID-19. Each CDR3 is given with its conserved first and last residue. A D gene is named only where the DNA matches it firmly. Only some rows state a clone size, as once, few, many or a class for expanded clones.

>TRBV2|NA|few|TRBJ1-3
TGTGCCAGCAGTGAAGCGCGGGAGGACACCATATATTTT
CASSEAREDTIYF
>TRBV10-3|TRBD2|NA|TRBJ2-3
TGTGCCATCAGTGGCGGGGGGGAAAGCACAGATACGCAGTATTTT
CAISGGGESTDTQYF
>TRBV7-9|TRBD1|NA|TRBJ2-3
TGTGCCAGCAGCTTGGAAGGGGGCTTCGATACGCAGTATTTT
CASSLEGGFDTQYF
>TRBV6-5|TRBD1|NA|TRBJ2-5
TGTGCCAGCAGTTACCCGGGACAGGGACAAGAGACCCAGTACTTC
CASSYPGQGQETQYF
>TRBV15|NA|NA|TRBJ2-2
TGTGCCACCAGCAGCCGGAGGGAAAACACCGGGGAGCTGTTTTTT
CATSSRRENTGELFF
>TRBV10-2|TRBD2|NA|TRBJ2-1
TGCGCCAGTAAACTTCCGGGACTAGCGACCGATGAGCAGTTCTTC
CASKLPGLATDEQFF
>TRBV10-3|NA|NA|TRBJ2-7
TGTGCCATCAGTGAGGATCCGAGAGAGCAGTACTTC
CAISEDPREQYF
>TRBV29-1|TRBD2|NA|TRBJ2-3
TGCAGCGTTCTTACAGGGAGGTCGCGGGGGGGCGGAGATACGCAGTATTTT
CSVLTGRSRGGGDTQYF
>TRBV19|NA|NA|TRBJ1-6
TGTGCCAGTAGTCCCCAGTCGGGAAATTCACCCCTCCACTTT
CASSPQSGNSPLHF
>TRBV3-1/TRBV3-2|TRBD1|NA|TRBJ2-1
TGTGCCAGCAGCCACCGGGACAGGGGGCGTCAGGGTGAGCAGTTCTTC
CASSHRDRGRQGEQFF
>TRBV29-1|TRBD1|NA|TRBJ2-3
TGCAGCGTTGTTTGGGCAGGGGGTGGCACAGATACGCAGTATTTT
CSVVWAGGGTDTQYF
>TRBV6-6|TRBD1|NA|TRBJ2-1
TGTGCCAGCAGCTCTTCGACAGGGGGCCGTTTGAATGAGCAGTTCTTC
CASSSSTGGRLNEQFF
>TRBV6-5|TRBD1|NA|TRBJ1-6
TGTGCCAGCAGTCCCTTGACAGGGCGAAATTCACCCCTCCACTTT
CASSPLTGRNSPLHF
>TRBV24-1|TRBD2|NA|TRBJ2-1
TGTGCCACCAGTGATTCGCTAGCGGGGGACTACAATGAGCAGTTCTTC
CATSDSLAGDYNEQFF
>TRBV2|NA|few|TRBJ1-3
TGTGCCAGCAGTGAAGTCCCCGGGAGAGGAAACACCATATATTTT
CASSEVPGRGNTIYF
>TRBV7-4|TRBD1|NA|TRBJ1-5
TGTGCCAGCAGCTTCGGACAGGGCCTTCTTTATAGCAATCAGCCCCAGCATTTT
CASSFGQGLLYSNQPQHF
>TRBV2|TRBD2|NA|TRBJ2-7
TGTGCCAGCAGTGAAGGGGTCCGGACTAGCGGGGGTTTCAGGAACGAGCAGTACTTC
CASSEGVRTSGGFRNEQYF
>TRBV5-1|TRBD2|NA|TRBJ2-1
TGCGCCAGCAGCTTGCGGGCTAGCGGGGGAATATACAATGAGCAGTTCTTC
CASSLRASGGIYNEQFF
>TRBV10-3|TRBD1|NA|TRBJ1-4
TGTGCCATCAGCTCCGGGACAGGGAATGAAAAACTGTTTTTT
CAISSGTGNEKLFF
>TRBV2|NA|NA|TRBJ1-6
TGTGCCAGCAGTGAACCGCTAGGCACGAGCTCCTATAATTCACCCCTCCACTTT
CASSEPLGTSSYNSPLHF
>TRBV6-5|NA|NA|TRBJ2-1
TGTGCCAGCAGGCCCGGGACACTTAACAATGAGCAGTTCTTC
CASRPGTLNNEQFF
>TRBV18|NA|NA|TRBJ2-3
TGTGCCAGCTCCCCGGCAAGGGGTGGGGATACGCAGTATTTT
CASSPARGGDTQYF
>TRBV27|NA|NA|TRBJ1-4
TGTGCCAGCAGGGGCTGGACAGAAGAAAATGAAAAACTGTTTTTT
CASRGWTEENEKLFF
>TRBV5-1|NA|NA|TRBJ2-3
TGCGCCAGCAGCTTTAACTGGGCGGGAACAGATACGCAGTATTTT
CASSFNWAGTDTQYF
>TRBV5-1|TRBD1|NA|TRBJ1-1
TGCGCCAGCAGCCAAACAACAGGGGTTAACACTGAAGCTTTCTTT
CASSQTTGVNTEAFF
>TRBV2|NA|once|TRBJ2-3
TGTGCCAGCAGTGATAGTCCGTTCCCCCCGGATACGCAGTATTTT
CASSDSPFPPDTQYF
>TRBV5-5|NA|NA|TRBJ1-3
TGTGCCAGCACCACAGTCAACTCTGGAAACACCATATATTTT
CASTTVNSGNTIYF
>TRBV3-1/TRBV3-2|NA|NA|TRBJ2-5
TGTGCCAGCAGCCATGTTCGGGACTCAGAGACCCAGTACTTC
CASSHVRDSETQYF
>TRBV6-5|NA|NA|TRBJ1-1
TGTGCCAGCAGATTGACGGGGGACACTGAAGCTTTCTTT
CASRLTGDTEAFF
>TRBV3-1/TRBV3-2|TRBD1|NA|TRBJ1-6
TGTGCCAGCAGGACTACAGGGGGGAATTCACCCCTCCACTTT
CASRTTGGNSPLHF
>TRBV6-1|NA|NA|TRBJ1-5
TGTGCCAGCAGTGAAGATTGGGGCATCAATCAGCCCCAGCATTTT
CASSEDWGINQPQHF
>TRBV14|TRBD1|NA|TRBJ1-1
TGTGCCAGCAGCCTTACAGGGGTTTACACTGAAGCTTTCTTT
CASSLTGVYTEAFF
>TRBV6-5|TRBD1|NA|TRBJ1-1
TGTGCCAGCAGCCTAGGACAGGGCGGTGTAGCTTTCTTT
CASSLGQGGVAFF
>TRBV4-2|NA|NA|TRBJ2-1
TGTGCCAGCAGCCAAGATCAGCCAGGGAATGAGCAGTTCTTC
CASSQDQPGNEQFF
>TRBV2|NA|few|TRBJ1-5
TGTGCCAGCAGTTTTCAGGGTAGTGGCAATCAGCCCCAGCATTTT
CASSFQGSGNQPQHF
>TRBV30|NA|NA|TRBJ2-7
TGTGCCTGGAGTAGAATGTTGGCGGGGGAGCAGTACTTC
CAWSRMLAGEQYF
>TRBV5-1|NA|many|TRBJ2-7
TGCGCCAGCAGCTTGTTAGGCGGCACCTACGAGCAGTACTTC
CASSLLGGTYEQYF
>TRBV3-1/TRBV3-2|TRBD1|NA|TRBJ2-4
TGTGCCAGCAGCCCCCTACAGGGGCGCGAAAACATTCAGTACTTC
CASSPLQGRENIQYF
>TRBV7-9|NA|NA|TRBJ2-7
TGTGCCAGCAGCACGAACAGGGAGCAGTACTTC
CASSTNREQYF
>TRBV27|NA|NA|TRBJ2-3
TGTGCCAGCAGTTTTGGCATTAGCGGAACAGATACGCAGTATTTT
CASSFGISGTDTQYF
>TRBV29-1|TRBD2|NA|TRBJ2-1
TGCAGCGTTGAAGGCGGGACTAGCAGTACCAATGAGCAGTTCTTC
CSVEGGTSSTNEQFF
>TRBV5-4|NA|NA|TRBJ2-7
TGTGCCAGCAGCTCACAGGGAAGCGAGCAGTACTTC
CASSSQGSEQYF
>TRBV7-3|NA|NA|TRBJ1-1
TGTGCCAGCAGCTTATACGGGGGGGAGAACACTGAAGCTTTCTTT
CASSLYGGENTEAFF
>TRBV2|NA|NA|TRBJ1-3
TGTGCCAGCGGCGGGGCCCGAGGAAACACCATATATTTT
CASGGARGNTIYF
>TRBV3-1/TRBV3-2|TRBD2|NA|TRBJ2-1
TGTGCCAGCACCCCGACTAGCGGGAACAATGAGCAGTTCTTC
CASTPTSGNNEQFF
>TRBV6-5|TRBD1|NA|TRBJ1-2
TGTGCCAGCAGCCGAGCCGGGACAGCCGGCCATGGCTACACCTTC
CASSRAGTAGHGYTF
>TRBV19|TRBD1|NA|TRBJ1-2
TGTGCCAGTTTTTCCCCTTGGACAGGGGGTGTCTTTGGCTACACCTTC
CASFSPWTGGVFGYTF
>TRBV19|TRBD1|once|TRBJ1-2
TGTGCCAGTAGTACCGGGACAGGCTATGGCTACACCTTC
CASSTGTGYGYTF
>TRBV3-1/TRBV3-2|TRBD2|NA|TRBJ2-5
TGTGCCAGCAGCCAAGATACTAGCGGGGGACAGACCCAGTACTTC
CASSQDTSGGQTQYF
>TRBV5-1|NA|NA|TRBJ1-6
TGCGCCAGCAGCTTGGGACAGGATAATTCACCCCTCCACTTT
CASSLGQDNSPLHF
>TRBV3-1/TRBV3-2|TRBD2|NA|TRBJ2-2
TGTGCCAGCAGCACCCGACTAGCGGGGGACACCGGGGAGCTGTTTTTT
CASSTRLAGDTGELFF
>TRBV7-9|TRBD1|NA|TRBJ1-2
TGTGCCAGCACCCAACAGGGGGCTCACTATGGCTACACCTTC
CASTQQGAHYGYTF
>TRBV7-8|TRBD2|NA|TRBJ2-1
TGTGCCAGCAGCTTAAAACTAGCGGGGGGGGAGCAGTTCTTC
CASSLKLAGGEQFF
>TRBV15|NA|NA|TRBJ2-3
TGTGCCACCAGCAGAGATGAGGCGGGTCCCTGGGATACGCAGTATTTT
CATSRDEAGPWDTQYF
>TRBV14|NA|few|TRBJ1-2
TGTGCCAGCAGCCATAAGACCGGGAGAGGCAACTATGGCTACACCTTC
CASSHKTGRGNYGYTF
>TRBV5-5|NA|NA|TRBJ2-7
TGTGCCAGCAGCTTCCGGGACTTACCCTACGAGCAGTACTTC
CASSFRDLPYEQYF
>TRBV24-1|TRBD2|NA|TRBJ2-3
TGTGCCACCAGTGATTTGCGGTCTAGCGGGGAACGGGGAGATACGCAGTATTTT
CATSDLRSSGERGDTQYF
>TRBV5-4|NA|NA|TRBJ1-1
TGTGCCAGCAGCTGGGGGGGCGGGGGAAACACTGAAGCTTTCTTT
CASSWGGGGNTEAFF
>TRBV28|NA|NA|TRBJ2-7
TGTGCCAGCAGTTTATTACGCGCTTACTACGAGCAGTACTTC
CASSLLRAYYEQYF